This T cell receptor (beta chain) was sequenced in a study of beta chain features in type 1 diabetes (dated by TCRdb to between 2017 and 2018). General notes on the study: Mean age, gender distribution, total cell number and subset yield did not differ between patients and healthy donors. A total of roughly 98,000,000 sorted cells were examined across all samples, and RNA yield correlated strongly with the number of cells per subset. The study compared TCRB repertoires of sorted circulating CD4+ T cell subsets between recently diagnosed type 1 diabetes patients and matched healthy donors. Naive and central memory subsets were obtained from all 28 donors, but regulatory and stem cell-like memory subsets were isolated from only 8 patients and roughly 8 healthy donors. The investigation overall reported the following: Naive, central memory and regulatory TCRB repertoires appeared to be more alike among patients than among healthy donors. At VDJ recombination sites, type 1 diabetes patients had fewer insertions and more deleted nucleotides, which implies abnormalities in thymic rearrangement. In all four CD4+ subsets, TCRB CDR3 length was moderately but significantly shorter in type 1 diabetes patients. PCR may preferentially amplify shorter templates, but because patient and control samples were amplified and corrected together, any resulting skew would affect both groups equally. Because cDNA rather than genomic DNA was sequenced, highly expressing activated cells could have been over-represented, although no difference in activation and CD3 levels was found between groups. HLA sub-analyses involved small numbers of individuals, so any influence of HLA type on TCRB rearrangement remained unresolved.

All of the isolated RNA was reverse transcribed with the High Capacity cDNA Reverse Transcription Kit, so expressed TCRB transcripts were sequenced. Deep immunoSEQ sequencing was applied to naive, central memory and regulatory T cell samples, giving an average of roughly 3.5 million total reads per sample. Sorted cells were lysed in RLT buffer and RNA was extracted with DNase-treated RNeasy Micro or Mini kits, depending on cell number. Each cell subset was processed on its own to prevent cross-contamination, while patient and healthy donor samples were processed together. Using the immunoSEQ multiplex PCR, TCRB sequences were amplified from cDNA into 87-bp fragments spanning the CDR3 region. Sequencing of the amplicons was done on the Illumina HiSeq platform. The authors' analysis ran thus. PCR bias was corrected computationally using synthetic template baselines, and reads within Hamming distance 2 were collapsed, with unmergeable singletons discarded. Reads were aligned against IMGT to assign V, D and J genes, CDR3 length and insertions or deletions at six rearrangement sites. Clonotype counts were normalized to sorted cell number within each subset before computing true diversity and Gini coefficients with the tcR R package. The overlap coefficient, calculated on TCRB nucleotide sequences, was used to measure repertoire sharing. This immuneACCESS table, as held by TCRdb, lists in-frame sequences with V and J called but not all clones. Of the missing ones, under half trace to an unresolved V gene in checked studies; the others have no known cause. V, J and clone size derive from that table, while D and trimming were established from the DNA sequence. This sample comprises around 56,000 clones, around 56% of them detected only once. Roughly 2.6% of the sample is in the top ten clones.

Each donor gave one peripheral blood draw, averaging approximately 110 mL, which was collected into heparinised tubes. Using a panel that included CD45RO, CCR7, CD25, CD127, CD95 and CD27, naive, central memory, regulatory and stem cell-like memory CD4+ T cells were sorted on a BD FACSAria II. Purity was above 98% for every sorted population. Right away, PBMCs were isolated by Lymphoprep density gradient centrifugation and were stained directly, with no culture step. To minimize batch effects, samples were stained and sorted in pairs, one healthy donor with one patient per experiment. Comment on this clone: Its antigen target is currently unknown. One base away there is no much larger clone; base qualities are not given. Additional DNA sequences in this sample encode the identical CDR3.

Sequencing was done on a sample of Tregs from blood. Explained via the paper, the cell subset or site label denotes: regulatory CD4+ T cells. This clonotype was obtained from a woman aged 40 to 50 with type 1 diabetes.

The sequenced DNA: TGTGCCAGCAGCTTAGAGGGATCGGGGAATCAGCCCCAGCATTTT. Translation gives CASSLEGSGNQPQHF. The chain is made from TRBV7-2 and TRBJ1-5, with the D gene not clear enough to name. V is clipped by 1 base and J by 4 bases, and the sequence between their germline boundaries is 11 bases long. Looking up the germline V gene yields CDR1 SGHTA and CDR2 FQGNSA. Inclusive of the bounding cysteine and phenylalanine, the CDR3 is 15 residues long. The read is trimmed to its CDR3 DNA, 45 bases read in frame from base 1.